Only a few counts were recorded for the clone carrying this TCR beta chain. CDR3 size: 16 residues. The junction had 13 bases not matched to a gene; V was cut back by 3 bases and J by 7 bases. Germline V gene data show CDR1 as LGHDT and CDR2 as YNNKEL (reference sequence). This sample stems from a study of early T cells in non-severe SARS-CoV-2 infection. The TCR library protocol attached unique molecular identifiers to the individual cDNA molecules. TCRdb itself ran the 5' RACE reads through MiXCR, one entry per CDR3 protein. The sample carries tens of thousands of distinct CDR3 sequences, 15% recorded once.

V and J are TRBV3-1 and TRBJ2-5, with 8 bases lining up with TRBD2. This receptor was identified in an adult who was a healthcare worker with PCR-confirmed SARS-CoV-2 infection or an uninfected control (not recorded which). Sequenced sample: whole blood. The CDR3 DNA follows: TGTGCCAGCAGCCACTCCATAGGACTAGCCGGGGTGACCCAGTACTTC. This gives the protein CASSHSIGLAGVTQYF.